These 24 T cell receptor beta chains were all obtained from the same sample, sequenced in a study of cytotoxic CD8 clonotypes in ibrutinib-treated CLL. Measured with immunoSEQ multiplex PCR; TCRdb has only the in-frame clones, and not every one. Of about 160,000 clones in the sample, roughly 80% were seen once. Source: PBMCs, taken after 24 months of ibrutinib treatment. These receptors came from a human donor with chronic lymphocytic leukemia.

CDR3 nucleotides: TGTGCCTGGAGTGAAGGGCAGGGGGCCGGCAATCAGCCCCAGCATTTT. Translated: CAWSEGQGAGNQPQHF. The genes are TRBV30 and TRBJ1-5, with 8 bases that match TRBD1. V trimming: 1 base; J trimming: 2 bases; junction bases outside the gene matches: 7. CDR1 and CDR2 (germline): GTSNPN, SVGIG (reference sequence). This CDR3 has 16 residues. The whole variable domain, remainder taken from reference TRBV30 and TRBJ1-5, is SQTIHQWPATLVQPVGSPLSLECTVEGTSNPNLYWYRQAAGRGLQLLFYSVGIGQISSEVPQNLSASRPQDRQFILSSKKLLLSDSGFYLCAWSEGQGAGNQPQHFGDGTRLSIL.

V gene TRBV7-2 combines with J gene TRBJ2-1, with D perhaps TRBD1 (6 bases). Germline V gene sequence: CDR1 SGHTA, CDR2 FQGNSA. The germline V and J ends were trimmed by 1 base and 5 bases, with 6 bases remaining between them. The CDR3 sequence is 13 residues long. CDR3 amino acids: CASSLDRDNEQFF. CDR3 DNA sequence: TGTGCCAGCAGCTTAGACAGGGACAATGAGCAGTTCTTC.

The chain is built from TRBV6-1 and TRBJ2-7, with 10 bases identical to TRBD1. CDR3 length equals 15 residues. J lost 3 bases, V lost 1 base, and 3 bases had no gene match. Looked up from germline, CDR1 is MNHNS and CDR2 is SASEGT. The DNA for the CDR3 is TGTGCCAGCAGTGAAGAGCGGACAGGGGGCTACGAGCAGTACTTC. Amino acid sequence: CASSEERTGGYEQYF.

The chain joins TRBV7-2 to TRBJ2-7; D is unresolved. V was clipped by 5 bases and J by 3 bases, with 17 bases between them. The CDR3 extends over 15 amino acids. The V gene's germline CDR1 is SGHTA and CDR2 FQGNSA. The CDR3 region is CASSPHKGDFYEQYF. DNA of the CDR3: TGTGCCAGCAGCCCCCATAAAGGAGATTTCTACGAGCAGTACTTC. Full variable domain (remainder filled in from reference TRBV7-2 and TRBJ2-7): GAGVSQSPSNKVTEKGKDVELRCDPISGHTALYWYRQSLGQGLEFLIYFQGNSAPDKSGLPSDRFSAERTGGSVSTLTIQRTQQEDSAVYLCASSPHKGDFYEQYFGPGTRLTVT.

The V and J genes are TRBV29-1 and TRBJ2-3; 10 nucleotides align to TRBD2. V lost 4 bases and J lost 3; bases outside the gene matches: 4. Germline V gives CDR1 SQVTM, CDR2 ANQGSEA. This CDR3 region has 14 residues. The CDR3 DNA sequence: TGCAGCGTTGTAACTAGCGGGATGACAGATACGCAGTATTTT. Translated, it gives CSVVTSGMTDTQYF.

This chain joins TRBV5-1 and TRBJ2-3; no definite D call. The germline V gene encodes CDR1 SGHRS and CDR2 YFSETQ. Trimming removed 3 bases from V and 1 base from J, with 15 bases in between. This CDR3 spans 16 amino acids. The CDR3 here is CASSSGDSRGTDTQYF. As DNA, the CDR3 is TGCGCCAGCAGCTCGGGCGACTCGCGTGGCACAGATACGCAGTATTTT.

The V and J genes are TRBV9 and TRBJ1-1; TRBD1 matches 10 bases. The ends lost 0 bases at V and 5 bases at J; junction bases unmatched: 1. This CDR3 is 14 amino acids long. Per the germline V gene, CDR1 is SGDLS and CDR2 is YYNGEE. In DNA, the CDR3 is TGTGCCAGCAGCGTAGAGGACAGGGGGACTGAAGCTTTCTTT. Residues: CASSVEDRGTEAFF.

V is TRBV5-1 and J is TRBJ2-1; no definite D call. CDR1 SGHRS and CDR2 YFSETQ come from the germline V gene. V was cut by 7 bases and J by 5 bases, with 13 bases left in between. The CDR3 loop spans 13 amino acids. The CDR3 loop is CASSGRPNNEQFF. In DNA form, the CDR3 reads TGCGCCAGCTCCGGCCGTCCCAACAATGAGCAGTTCTTC. The complete variable domain, with remaining parts taken from reference TRBV5-1 and TRBJ2-1, reads KAGVTQTPRYLIKTRGQQVTLSCSPISGHRSVSWYQQTPGQGLQFLFEYFSETQRNKGNFPGRFSGRQFSNSRSEMNVSTLELGDSALYLCASSGRPNNEQFFGPGTRLTVL.

This chain uses TRBV5-1 with TRBJ2-4; TRBD1 matches at 7 bases. Germline-derived CDR1 and CDR2 are SGHRS and YFSETQ. The CDR3 runs to 16 residues. The junction had 10 bases not matched to a gene; V was cut back by 2 bases and J by 5 bases. The CDR3: CASSLGGQSSQNIQYF. Written as DNA, the CDR3 is TGCGCCAGCAGCTTAGGGGGACAGAGTTCACAAAACATTCAGTACTTC.

The chain has TRBV7-9 and TRBJ1-1; D is unresolved. Germline loops: CDR1 SEHNR, CDR2 FQNEAQ (reference sequence). V lost 4 bases and J lost 3, with 0 bases in between. This CDR3 is built from 10 residues. The CDR3 loop is CASSYTEAFF. The CDR3 nucleotides read TGTGCCAGCAGCTACACTGAAGCTTTCTTT.

This clone was detected a few times. The chain couples TRBV27 to TRBJ1-2, with 12 nucleotides matching TRBD1. Trimming at V came to 5 bases and at J to 7 bases, leaving 2 bases not matched to a gene. The CDR3 has 13 amino acids. The V gene's germline CDR1 is MNHEY and CDR2 SMNVEV (reference sequence). This chain's CDR3 is CASSGTGGRGYTF. For the CDR3, the DNA is TGTGCCAGCAGTGGGACAGGGGGCCGTGGCTACACCTTC.

The V gene is TRBV13, the J gene TRBJ2-3; 8 bases are a match to TRBD2. Germline V gene data show CDR1 as PRHDT and CDR2 as FYEKMQ (reference sequence). This CDR3 is built from 14 residues. Germline trimming cut 4 bases from V and 6 bases from J; bases unmatched to any gene: 6. CDR3 amino acids: CASSSPIAGDTQYF. The CDR3 DNA is TGTGCCAGCAGCTCGCCCATAGCGGGGGATACGCAGTATTTT.

Here the CDR3 reads CASRHRGPSSYEQYF. Written as DNA, the CDR3 is TGTGCCAGCCGCCACAGGGGCCCTAGCTCCTACGAGCAGTACTTC. The V gene is TRBV11-1, the J gene TRBJ2-7, with 7 bases lining up with TRBD1. V was clipped by 8 bases and J by 0 bases; unmatched bases: 10. The CDR3 contains 15 residues. Per germline, CDR1 SGHAT and CDR2 FQDESV (reference sequence).

The CDR3 nucleotides are TGTGCCAGTAGTATGCAGAGTTTATTCAATGAGCAGTTCTTC. This sequence encodes CASSMQSLFNEQFF. This chain links TRBV19 with TRBJ2-1; D gene uncertain. Germline CDR1 and CDR2: LNHDA and SQIVND (reference sequence). This CDR3 spans 14 amino acids. V gave up 3 bases and J gave up 6 bases, with 12 bases separating them.

In this sample, this clone turned up once. The V and J genes are TRBV10-3 and TRBJ2-3, with 10 bases matching TRBD2. Germline trimming cut 8 bases from V and 1 base from J; bases unmatched to any gene: 3. Looked up from germline, CDR1 is ENHRY and CDR2 is SYGVKD. The CDR3 is 14 residues long. CDR3: CAIGGLAGTDTQYF. The CDR3 coding sequence is TGTGCCATCGGAGGACTAGCGGGCACAGATACGCAGTATTTT.

CDR3 loop: CASNPAGANEQYF. The CDR3 nucleotides are TGTGCCAGCAACCCAGCGGGGGCCAACGAGCAGTACTTC. The gene calls are TRBV6-5 and TRBJ2-7; 8 bases agree with TRBD2. The CDR3 is 13 residues long. V gave up 7 bases and J gave up 5 bases; unmatched junction bases: 7. Germline-derived CDR1 and CDR2 are MNHEY and SVGAGI.

The chain joins TRBV2 to TRBJ1-5, with 8 bases lining up with TRBD1. The germline gives CDR1 SNHLY, CDR2 FYNNEI. The V segment lost 9 bases and the J segment 6 bases; nucleotides outside the gene matches: 13. This CDR3 is built from 15 residues. The CDR3 nucleotides are TGTGCCAGACCGTGTTATGGACAGGGAGGTCAGCCCCAGCATTTT. Its translation is CARPCYGQGGQPQHF. Full variable domain (missing parts from reference TRBV2 and TRBJ1-5): EPEVTQTPSHQVTQMGQEVILRCVPISNHLYFYWYRQILGQKVEFLVSFYNNEISEKSEIFDDQFSVERPDGSNFTLKIRSTKLEDSAMYFCARPCYGQGGQPQHFGDGTRLSIL.

The chain joins TRBV6-5 to TRBJ1-5; D gene unclear. CDR3 size: 11 residues. Germline CDR1 is MNHEY and CDR2 is SVGAGI. V gave up 4 bases and J gave up 6 bases, with 4 bases separating them. The CDR3 spells CASSLSQPQHF. The CDR3 DNA sequence: TGTGCCAGCAGTTTGTCTCAGCCCCAGCATTTT.

The V gene is TRBV5-1, the J gene TRBJ1-1, with unresolved D. The CDR3 runs to 16 residues. V lost 4 bases to trimming and J lost 4 bases, with 20 bases between them. In germline, CDR1 is SGHRS, CDR2 YFSETQ. In DNA, the CDR3 is TGCGCCAGCAGCCTCGCTTCTGGGCGGAGAGTCACTGAAGCTTTCTTT. Its protein product is CASSLASGRRVTEAFF.

The chain combines TRBV27 with TRBJ1-5; 9 nucleotides match TRBD1. The V segment lost 5 bases and the J segment 4 bases; nucleotides outside the gene matches: 6. Germline lookup yields CDR1 MNHEY and CDR2 SMNVEV (reference sequence). This CDR3 is built from 15 residues. In DNA, the CDR3 is TGTGCCAGCAGTCCGCGACAGGGGGGGAATCAGCCCCAGCATTTT. This gives the protein CASSPRQGGNQPQHF.

This chain joins TRBV30 and TRBJ1-2; D unresolved. Trimming shortened V by 4 bases and J by 0 bases, and 15 bases separated the two germline ends. Germline loops: CDR1 GTSNPN, CDR2 SVGIG (reference sequence). The CDR3 totals 15 residues. In nucleotides, the CDR3 is TGTGCCTGGATTCCGGGCAGCTTCACTAACTATGGCTACACCTTC. Translated, it gives CAWIPGSFTNYGYTF.

This rearrangement joins TRBV10-2 to TRBJ1-2; 8 bases line up with TRBD1. J lost 14 bases, V lost 2 bases, and 13 bases had no gene match. Germline CDR1 is WSHSY and CDR2 is SAAADI. CDR3 length equals 14 residues. The CDR3 bases are TGCGCCAGCAGTGAGAATCCCCGACAGGGGCGGTCTACCTTC. Its translation is CASSENPRQGRSTF.

The chain joins TRBV7-2 to TRBJ2-7; D is unclear. The ends were cut back, 2 bases at V and 0 bases at J, with 20 bases in the middle. The CDR3 sequence is 18 residues long. The germline V gene has CDR1 SGHTA and CDR2 FQGNSA. CDR3 amino acids: CASSLPSKETGYSYEQYF. The CDR3 DNA follows: TGTGCCAGCAGCTTACCCAGTAAAGAGACGGGTTACTCCTACGAGCAGTACTTC.

This chain links TRBV30 with TRBJ2-3, with no clear D. The CDR3 totals 16 residues. Deletions cut 5 bases from V and 0 bases from J, with 18 bases between. Germline-derived CDR1 and CDR2 are GTSNPN and SVGIG (reference sequence). In nucleotides, the CDR3 is TGTGCCTGGCAGCGTCCTTTCTCCCTTAGCACAGATACGCAGTATTTT. Translation: CAWQRPFSLSTDTQYF.